The 16 T cell receptor beta chains in this list originate from one sample, sequenced in a study of T and B cells in COVID-19 patients. TRB rearrangements were amplified by multiplex PCR with BIOMED2 TRB-A/B primers. MiXCR, run by TCRdb on the multiplex PCR reads, gives a single entry per CDR3 protein. Among around 16,000 distinct CDR3 sequences listed, 27% were seen once. Blood genomic DNA input for TRB amplification was roughly 220-500 ng. The sequenced sample was blood. These receptors all stem from a human donor who had recovered from COVID-19.

As regards this clonotype: This may arise from a read error, as a much more abundant clone is one base away. This rearrangement joins TRBV6-2 or TRBV6-3 to TRBJ2-1; D may be TRBD2 (5 bases). This CDR3 has 13 residues. CDR1 is MNHEY and CDR2 is SVGEGT in the germline V gene. The chain's CDR3 is CASSYSDFNKQFF. CDR3 nucleotide sequence: TGTGCCAGCAGTTACTCGGACTTCAATAAGCAGTTCTTC.

This clonotype counts as large. The chain uses TRBV29-1 and TRBJ2-2; possible D gene TRBD1, 5 bases. The length of the CDR3 is 13 residues. CDR1 is SQVTM, CDR2 ANQGSEA, per germline. Trimming took off 4 bases at V and 1 base at J, with 7 bases between the two ends. CDR3 residues: CSVGQGNTGELFF. In DNA form, the CDR3 reads TGCAGCGTTGGGCAGGGGAACACCGGGGAGCTGTTTTTT.

This sequence joins TRBV6-1 and TRBJ2-1; D remains ambiguous. Germline V gives CDR1 MNHNS, CDR2 SASEGT. The CDR3 has 15 amino acids. Trimming shortened V by 4 bases and J by 3 bases, and 13 bases separated the two germline ends. The CDR3 sequence: CASSAQTILYNEQFF. Written as DNA, the CDR3 is TGTGCCAGCAGTGCTCAGACGATTCTCTACAATGAGCAGTTCTTC.

This clonotype was detected a few times. The rearrangement joins TRBV7-9 to TRBJ2-7; D not resolved. The V gene lost 2 bases and the J gene lost 1 base, with 6 bases spanning the gap. The CDR3 extends over 13 amino acids. Germline CDR1 and CDR2: SEHNR and FQNEAQ (reference sequence). CDR3: CASSLSTSYEQYF. In nucleotides, the CDR3 is TGTGCCAGCAGCTTATCGACGTCCTACGAGCAGTACTTC.

This chain's CDR3 is CASSLSTGSYTEAFF. CDR3 nucleotides: TGTGCCAGCAGCTTATCTACAGGGTCTTACACTGAAGCTTTCTTT. V gene TRBV5-4 combines with J gene TRBJ1-1; D possibly corresponds to TRBD1 (6 bases). Germline V gives CDR1 SGHNT, CDR2 YYREEE (reference sequence). The CDR3 consists of 15 residues. Trimming cost V 2 bases and J 3 bases, with 14 bases left between them.

The CDR3 DNA is TGTGCCACCCGCCCGAGGACTAGCAAGTACGAGCAGTACTTC. It codes for CATRPRTSKYEQYF. The gene calls are TRBV6-2 or TRBV6-3 and TRBJ2-7; 8 bases line up with TRBD2. J gave up 4 bases and V 10 bases, and 12 bases lay outside the gene matches. Germline assignment: CDR1 MNHEY and CDR2 SVGEGT. The length of the CDR3 is 14 residues.

In its sample, this clonotype was seen a few times. The chain uses TRBV6-5 and TRBJ1-4, with D possibly TRBD1 on 5 matching bases. The V gene lost 4 bases and the J gene lost 0 bases, with 6 bases spanning the gap. From germline, CDR1 is MNHEY and CDR2 SVGAGI. The CDR3 has 14 amino acids. The CDR3 here is CASSSTATNEKLFF. In DNA, the CDR3 is TGTGCCAGCAGTTCGACAGCAACTAATGAAAAACTGTTTTTT.

The V gene is TRBV20-1, the J gene TRBJ1-5, with D possibly being TRBD1 (6 bases). V lost 1 base to trimming and J lost 0 bases, with 19 bases between them. Germline CDR1 and CDR2: DFQATT and SNEGSKA (reference sequence). This CDR3 spans 18 amino acids. The CDR3 sequence: CSARVHRPRGGSNQPQHF. The CDR3 nucleotides read TGCAGTGCTAGAGTCCACAGACCTAGGGGGGGTAGCAATCAGCCCCAGCATTTT.

The chain carries TRBV6-1 and TRBJ2-7, with TRBD1 identical over 9 bases. J gave up 2 bases and V 2 bases, and 4 bases lay outside the gene matches. Germline loops: CDR1 MNHNS, CDR2 SASEGT. The CDR3 spans 15 residues. CDR3 coding DNA: TGTGCCAGCAGTGAATGGGACAGGGCCACCTACGAGCAGTACTTC. Protein product: CASSEWDRATYEQYF.

The count of this clonotype is one. The chain is built from TRBV20-1 and TRBJ2-1, with a tentative D call TRBD1 (5 bases). V gave up 7 bases and J gave up 10 bases, with 17 bases separating them. The CDR3 length is 12 residues. Germline V gene lookup returns CDR1 DFQATT and CDR2 SNEGSKA (reference sequence). The CDR3 DNA is TGCAGTGGATCCTTAAAGGGGCCCGAGCAGTTCTTC. Its translation: CSGSLKGPEQFF.

The chain couples TRBV27 to TRBJ2-7, with D possibly being TRBD1 or TRBD2 (5 bases each). Germline V lookup: CDR1 MNHEY, CDR2 SMNVEV (reference sequence). Deletions cut 7 bases from V and 5 bases from J, with 36 bases between. The CDR3 length is 20 residues. This CDR3 reads CASNFGMLAGTPRRPNEQYF. For the CDR3, the DNA is TGTGCCAGCAATTTTGGTATGTTAGCCGGGACGCCGAGACGCCCGAACGAGCAGTACTTC.

This chain joins TRBV14 and TRBJ1-2; 9 positions agree with TRBD1. The J segment lost 8 bases and the V segment lost 5 bases, leaving 12 bases of the junction unmatched. This CDR3 contains 15 residues. Germline V CDR1 and CDR2: SGHDN, FVKESK. Here the CDR3 DNA reads TGTGCCAGCAGCAAAAAACAGGGGGCGTTAGGCGGCTACACCTTC. Its translation: CASSKKQGALGGYTF.

The CDR3 nucleotides read TGTGCCAGCAGCTCTTCCACCGCGACAGGGGGCGCCGGGCAGTACTTC. Its protein product is CASSSSTATGGAGQYF. The V and J genes are TRBV7-9 and TRBJ2-7, with 10 bases aligning to TRBD1. The germline gives CDR1 SEHNR, CDR2 FQNEAQ (reference sequence). With V trimmed by 4 bases and J by 9 bases, 15 bases remained unmatched. The CDR3 is made up of 16 amino acids.

In regard to this clonotype: This could be a read error, since a much larger clone is one nucleotide away. The chain uses TRBV11-1 and TRBJ2-1; D is unclear. V was trimmed by 5 bases and J by 9 bases, leaving 11 bases between them. CDR1 is SGHAT, CDR2 FQDESV, per germline (reference sequence). The CDR3 consists of 12 residues. The CDR3 is CASSPTQFEQFF. The CDR3 bases are TGTGCCAGCAGCCCGACCCAATTTGAGCAGTTCTTC. Full variable domain (remainder filled in from reference TRBV11-1 and TRBJ2-1): EAEVAQSPRYKITEKSQAVAFWCDPISGHATLYWYRQILGQGPELLVQFQDESVVDDSQLPKDRFSAERLKGVDSTLKIQPAELGDSAMYLCASSPTQFEQFFGPGTRLTVL.

The V gene is TRBV27, the J gene TRBJ2-1; TRBD2 matches 9 bases. The germline V gene has CDR1 MNHEY and CDR2 SMNVEV (reference sequence). The junction had 18 bases not matched to a gene; V was cut back by 1 base and J by 8 bases. This CDR3 has 19 residues. The CDR3 region has the DNA TGTGCCAGCAGTTTATTTTCCCTAGCGGGAAGAGGACTTACTGATGAGCAGTTCTTC. It yields the protein CASSLFSLAGRGLTDEQFF.

The rearrangement joins TRBV14 to TRBJ1-1; D gene ambiguous. V dropped 4 bases and J dropped 0 bases, with 15 bases sitting between them. The germline V gene encodes CDR1 SGHDN and CDR2 FVKESK. This CDR3 spans 16 amino acids. The CDR3 DNA reads as TGTGCCAGCAGCCGTCACACTATTTTGATGAACACTGAAGCTTTCTTT. It translates to CASSRHTILMNTEAFF. The variable domain in full, with the rest retrieved from reference TRBV14 and TRBJ1-1, is EAGVTQFPSHSVIEKGQTVTLRCDPISGHDNLYWYRRVMGKEIKFLLHFVKESKQDESGMPNNRFLAERTGGTYSTLKVQPAELEDSGVYFCASSRHTILMNTEAFFGQGTRLTVV.